This TCR beta chain is drawn from a study of blood T cell repertoires in COVID-19. Study in general: The United States, Italy and Spain supplied acute and convalescent COVID-19 samples.

A Seattle source enrolled patients during active infection and followed them longitudinally. Trimming removed 4 bases at V and 8 bases at J, with 5 bases between. The CDR3 is 11 amino acids. CDR1 is SEHNR and CDR2 is FQNEAQ in the germline V gene (reference sequence). As originally analysed: Amplification of reference gene primers provided the estimated nucleated cell counts. Method: immunoSEQ multiplex PCR; TCRdb's copy keeps in-frame clones and lacks some. That table furnishes V, J and clone size, whereas the DNA furnished D and trimming. This sample has over 450,000 clones, with roughly nine tenths found just once. This clone showed up many times.

The chain uses TRBV7-9 and TRBJ2-2, with D uncertain. This receptor was identified in a man aged 18 to 30 with COVID-19, enrolled during active disease. The specimen was peripheral blood. CDR3 nucleotide sequence: TGTGCCAGCAGCTCGAGTGGGGAGCTGTTTTTT. Its translation: CASSSSGELFF.